Listed below are T cell receptor beta chains from one sample, sequenced in a study of T cell responses to AZD1222 COVID-19 vaccine. The data were produced by immunoSEQ multiplex PCR, yet TCRdb's version contains in-frame clones alone and is incomplete. Altogether approximately 100,000 clones are present, about 86% being singletons, with the ten largest covering under 1.5%. Material: peripheral blood, obtained on day 0 of AZD1222 vaccination. All receptors come from an adult in good health. Both conserved end residues are trimmed from each CDR3. The D gene is left open where the match is weak.

d_call v_call cdr3_aa
TRBD1 TRBV18 ASSPGFWDSRNEKLF
NA TRBV11-1 ASSHSPGGSDEKLF
TRBD1 TRBV7-2 ASSPGTGGETQY
NA TRBV18 ASSGTNTEAF
NA TRBV30 AWSVQGLLPLH
NA TRBV27 ATQRGSYYEQY
NA TRBV11-2 ASSRPRSSEQY
NA TRBV5-6 ASSPGRGYGYT
NA TRBV11-2 ASRREHNSYNEQF
NA TRBV28 ASKSVNTEAF
NA TRBV19 ASSIVASSYSYNEQF
NA TRBV6-1 ASSEALRSNYGYT
TRBD1 TRBV5-1 ASSQDRGHSYGYT
NA TRBV7-2 ASSPLFGRLHEQY
TRBD1 TRBV5-6 ASSLGGQPNQPQH
NA TRBV28 ASGAQPQH
NA TRBV28 ASRKVLGNQPQH
NA TRBV27 ASSLLGSEQY
TRBD1 TRBV4-2 ASSQDRVKTYEQY
NA TRBV21-1 ASSGKGQGTHDEQF
NA TRBV29-1 SVEDVDSRSYNEQF
NA TRBV28 ASRFTSSTNTGELF
TRBD2 TRBV7-2 ASSPSSGRAGEQY
NA TRBV7-9 ASSFVGGGYNEQF
NA TRBV9 ASSGTGTDTQY
NA TRBV19 ASSIEVGGLGTEAF
NA TRBV12-3/TRBV12-4 ASSLTGNTIY
NA TRBV7-2 ASSLTSPRHNEQF
NA TRBV3-1/TRBV3-2 ASSQGGGQPQH
NA TRBV7-3 ASSREGLGGYT
TRBD2 TRBV7-9 ASSLGLAGVEQY
TRBD1 TRBV2 ASSRQGNGYEQY
TRBD1 TRBV10-3 AITSGTVSTDTQY
NA TRBV27 ASSLLVPGMGNSPLH
TRBD1 TRBV4-2 ASSQDLGGHQPQH
NA TRBV7-9 ASSPRGSYNEQF
NA TRBV19 ASSPVEGVRETQY
TRBD2 TRBV30 AWSVEAGGSYNEQF
NA TRBV11-3 ASSRVTGTEAF
NA TRBV27 ASSIHRGGETQY
NA TRBV5-1 ASSLDGLTGELF
NA TRBV28 ASSSITPSGPEAF
NA TRBV5-1 ASSLAWDWSTDTQY
NA TRBV30 AWSVLGSGYEQY
TRBD1 TRBV6-5 ASRYNRDSYGYT
NA TRBV15 ATSVPSSPGWTQY
TRBD1 TRBV28 ASISGTGHIDNGYT
TRBD1 TRBV2 ASGQARVPNEKLF
NA TRBV5-6 ASSKGTRNTGELF
TRBD1 TRBV2 ASRQGAREEQY
NA TRBV21-1 ASSTQGAHTDNYGYT
NA TRBV28 ASSPGWNQPQH
TRBD2 TRBV11-3 ASSPGLAGKVEQF
NA TRBV7-6 ASSVGWAIQETQY
NA TRBV5-5 ASSFALGGGTTEAF
NA TRBV11-3 ASSSGLEEDTIY
NA TRBV10-3 AISESEGGYT
TRBD1 TRBV2 ASSGQGFSSRAF
NA TRBV30 AWSPLRDGTEAF
NA TRBV19 ASMRGINSPLH